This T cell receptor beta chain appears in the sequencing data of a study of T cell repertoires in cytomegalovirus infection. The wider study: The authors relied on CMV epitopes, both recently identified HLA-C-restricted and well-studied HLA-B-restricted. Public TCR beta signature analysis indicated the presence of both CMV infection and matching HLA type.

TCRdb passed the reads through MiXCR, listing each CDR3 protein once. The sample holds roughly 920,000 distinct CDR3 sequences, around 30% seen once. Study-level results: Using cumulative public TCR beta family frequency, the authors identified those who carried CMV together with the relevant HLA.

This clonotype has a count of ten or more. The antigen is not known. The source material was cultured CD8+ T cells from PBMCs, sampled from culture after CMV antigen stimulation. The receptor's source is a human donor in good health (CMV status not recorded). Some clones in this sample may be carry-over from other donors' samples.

The CDR3 loop is CASSLALAGHQAGELFF. The DNA for the CDR3 is TGTGCCAGCAGCTTAGCACTAGCGGGGCATCAAGCGGGGGAGCTGTTTTTT. V gene TRBV7-2 combines with J gene TRBJ2-2; the match to TRBD2 covers 10 bases. Unmatched junction bases numbered 9, after V lost 0 bases and J lost 8 bases. From germline, CDR1 is SGHTA and CDR2 FQGNSA. CDR3 length: 17 amino acids.